This T cell receptor beta chain was profiled in a study of CD8+CD57+ T cells in acquired aplastic anemia. Background on the study: Average DNA yield from sorted CD4+ and CD8+ cells was about 3 ug.

The CDR3 totals 14 residues. CDR1 SGHVS and CDR2 FNYEAQ come from the germline V gene. V was cut by 3 bases and J by 6 bases, with 12 bases left in between. Overall study findings and caveats: No significant difference in CD8+ Simpson's diversity was found between patients and controls. Sharing between patients and controls was observed for some 27 CD8+ CDR3 sequences.

The study profiled TCR beta VDJ and CDR3 using genomic DNA as template. TCRdb itself ran the reads through MiXCR, one entry per CDR3 protein. This sample yields about 270,000 distinct CDR3 sequences, of which 50% to 70% are seen a single time; 8% belongs to the top ten. This clonotype was detected only a few times. What it binds is not known. The origin of this receptor is a human donor with severe aplastic anemia or a healthy control (not recorded which). The sequenced sample was sorted CD4+, CD8+, or CD8+CD57+ T cells (not recorded which) from PBMCs. The chain employs TRBV7-6 and TRBJ2-1, with a possible D match to TRBD1 (6 bases). CDR3: CASSFAQGSNEQFF. The CDR3 nucleotides read TGTGCCAGCAGCTTTGCGCAGGGGAGCAATGAGCAGTTCTTC. Full variable domain (rest looked up from reference TRBV7-6 and TRBJ2-1): GAGVSQSPRYKVTKRGQDVALRCDPISGHVSLYWYRQALGQGPEFLTYFNYEAQQDKSGLPNDRFSAERPEGSISTLTIQRTEQRDSAMYRCASSFAQGSNEQFFGPGTRLTVL.